These 25 T cell receptor beta chains were all obtained from the same sample, sequenced in a study of OX40 agonist ivuxolimab in advanced cancers. Clones were sequenced by immunoSEQ multiplex PCR, and TCRdb holds only the in-frame ones, with some missing. The top ten clones hold under 3.5% of a sample with around 68,000 clones, approximately 90% of them seen once. The sequenced sample was CD4+ or CD8+ T cells sorted from blood, obtained in a trial of the OX40 agonist ivuxolimab. The receptors shown here come from an adult with an advanced solid tumor such as melanoma, head and neck, liver or kidney cancer.

J is TRBJ2-4 and V is TRBV4-1; the D is unclear. From germline, CDR1 is MGHRA and CDR2 YSYEKL. The CDR3 is 16 amino acids. Trimming removed 5 bases from V and 1 base from J, with 15 bases in between. CDR3 sequence reads: CASSILVGTAKNIQYF. CDR3 nucleotide sequence: TGCGCCAGCAGCATCCTGGTCGGCACTGCCAAAAACATTCAGTACTTC.

This rearrangement joins TRBV18 to TRBJ1-2, with 8 bases matching TRBD1. The ends lost 6 bases at V and 3 bases at J; junction bases unmatched: 6. This CDR3 spans 14 amino acids. CDR1 and CDR2 (germline): KGHSH, LQKENI. Here the CDR3 DNA reads TGTGCCAGCTCGCCCCAGGGGGCTGACTATGGCTACACCTTC. Translating gives CASSPQGADYGYTF.

V gene TRBV28 combines with J gene TRBJ2-7; a possible D gene is TRBD2 (6 bases). V dropped 8 bases and J dropped 3 bases, with 14 bases sitting between them. This CDR3 spans 13 amino acids. Germline V gene sequence: CDR1 MDHEN, CDR2 SYDVKM. The CDR3 spells CASGGGARYEQYF. Written as DNA, the CDR3 is TGTGCCAGCGGTGGCGGGGCTCGCTACGAGCAGTACTTC.

The rearrangement joins TRBV7-6 to TRBJ2-1; D not certain. V was trimmed by 3 bases and J by 9 bases, leaving 15 bases between them. The CDR3 is 14 amino acids. Looked up from germline, CDR1 is SGHVS and CDR2 is FNYEAQ. The CDR3 spells CASSLASSKTEQFF. The CDR3, as DNA: TGTGCCAGCAGCTTGGCGAGCAGCAAAACTGAGCAGTTCTTC.

This chain links TRBV28 with TRBJ1-2; the D gene is possibly TRBD1 (5 bases). This CDR3 is 14 amino acids long. The germline V gene encodes CDR1 MDHEN and CDR2 SYDVKM. The V and J ends lost 1 base and 7 bases respectively, with 13 bases between them. The CDR3 DNA reads TGTGCCAGCAGTTTATCGGGGGGAATTAGTGGCTACACCTTC. This translates into CASSLSGGISGYTF.

This clone was counted a few times. This chain uses TRBV1 with TRBJ1-5; TRBD1 reflects the table's D call only, with no check against the DNA. TRBV1 is assigned pseudogene status. The CDR3 contains 16 residues. This CDR3 reads CTSSHSTGRKDQPQHF. The CDR3 DNA sequence: TGCACCAGCAGCCACTCGACAGGGAGGAAGGATCAGCCCCAGCATTTT.

With regard to this clone: Additional DNA sequences in this sample encode the identical CDR3. CDR3 in amino acids: CASSPPGRANTGELFF. Written as DNA, the CDR3 is TGTGCCAGCTCACCACCCGGAAGGGCGAACACCGGGGAGCTGTTTTTT. The chain uses TRBV18 and TRBJ2-2; no firm D call. This CDR3 region has 16 residues. Deletions cut 0 bases from V and 0 bases from J, with 8 bases between. Germline V CDR1 and CDR2: KGHSH, LQKENI.

The V and J genes are TRBV19 and TRBJ2-1, with D hard to call. V lost 3 bases to trimming and J lost 6 bases, with 6 bases between them. Germline-derived CDR1 and CDR2 are LNHDA and SQIVND (reference sequence). CDR3 length: 12 residues. CDR3: CASSMYLNEQFF. CDR3 sequence (DNA): TGTGCCAGTAGTATGTACCTCAATGAGCAGTTCTTC.

In regard to this clone: One end of the junction does not line up with germline, which may come from a read error. V gene TRBV19 combines with J gene TRBJ1-2; D is unclear. Per germline, CDR1 LNHDA and CDR2 SQIVND (reference sequence). This CDR3 region has 17 residues. The CDR3 DNA follows: TGTGCCGGTAGTATGCACGCAAGTTTTTTAGCTAACTATGGCTACACCTTC. As protein: CAGSMHASFLANYGYTF.

The chain joins TRBV11-3 to TRBJ2-1, with 9 nucleotides matching TRBD2. From germline, CDR1 is SGHNT and CDR2 YENEEA. There are 13 residues in the CDR3. The V segment lost 10 bases and the J segment 6 bases; nucleotides outside the gene matches: 7. The CDR3 DNA sequence: TGTGCCACAAGTTTAGCGGGAGTCAATGAGCAGTTCTTC. Its protein is CATSLAGVNEQFF.

The CDR3 nucleotides are TGTGCCACCAGCAGGGACCTAGCGGGGGCCGAGGTCGAGCAGTACTTC. It codes for CATSRDLAGAEVEQYF. V usage is TRBV15 and J usage is TRBJ2-7, with TRBD2 matching over 10 bases. Germline CDR1 LNHNV, CDR2 YYDKDF (reference sequence). CDR3 length: 16 amino acids. V lost 3 bases, J lost 6 bases, and 11 bases stayed unmatched.

This rearrangement joins TRBV7-3 to TRBJ2-7; tentatively, D is TRBD1 or TRBD2 (7 bases each). Germline CDR1 and CDR2: SGHTA and FQGTGA. The CDR3 length is 14 residues. V was trimmed by 2 bases and J by 5 bases, leaving 13 bases between them. CDR3 in amino acids: CASSLLAGGDEQYF. The CDR3 DNA sequence: TGTGCCAGCAGCTTACTAGCAGGGGGGGACGAGCAGTACTTC.

This rearrangement joins TRBV11-3 to TRBJ2-7; tentative D call: TRBD1 (7 bases). CDR1 and CDR2 from the germline V gene are SGHNT and YENEEA. Between the trimmed V and J ends, which lost 5 bases and 0 bases, there was a span of 11 bases. This CDR3 comprises 14 residues. CDR3 region: CASSAGQYSYEQYF. CDR3 sequence (DNA): TGTGCCAGCAGCGCGGGACAGTACTCCTACGAGCAGTACTTC.

V is TRBV28 and J is TRBJ1-4, with a weak D call TRBD1 (5 bases). Trimming stripped 4 bases from V and 0 bases from J, with 12 bases between. The CDR3 length is 16 residues. Germline CDR1 is MDHEN and CDR2 is SYDVKM. The CDR3 is CASSWGTVSTNEKLFF. CDR3 nucleotide sequence: TGTGCCAGCAGTTGGGGGACGGTCTCAACTAATGAAAAACTGTTTTTT.

V usage is TRBV7-2 and J usage is TRBJ1-1; 7 positions match TRBD1. Trimming cost V 5 bases and J 2 bases; bases outside gene matches: 5. From germline, CDR1 is SGHTA and CDR2 FQGNSA. The CDR3 runs 14 residues. The CDR3 nucleotides are TGTGCCAGCAGCCAGGGACAGCTCAACACTGAAGCTTTCTTT. This codes for CASSQGQLNTEAFF.

The chain has TRBV15 and TRBJ2-7; a weak D match, TRBD2 (5 bases). V lost 4 bases and J 0 bases, leaving 10 bases between the germline ends. Germline V CDR1 and CDR2: LNHNV, YYDKDF (reference sequence). This CDR3 contains 14 residues. Written as DNA, the CDR3 is TGTGCCACCAGCATGACACGGGGCTCCTACGAGCAGTACTTC. Amino acids: CATSMTRGSYEQYF.

V is TRBV7-2 and J is TRBJ2-4, with 9 bases matching TRBD1. The CDR3 totals 16 residues. Germline trimming cut 5 bases from V and 1 base from J; bases unmatched to any gene: 6. CDR1 is SGHTA and CDR2 is FQGNSA in the germline V gene. The CDR3: CASSKPGQGAKNIQYF. In DNA, the CDR3 is TGTGCCAGCAGCAAACCGGGACAGGGTGCCAAAAACATTCAGTACTTC.

This chain links TRBV6-6 with TRBJ2-1, with D unresolved. The CDR3 has 11 residues. V was cut by 11 bases and J by 0 bases, with 5 bases left in between. Germline CDR1 and CDR2: MNHNY and SVGAGI (reference sequence). As DNA, the CDR3 is TGTGCCGTCGGCTCCTACAATGAGCAGTTCTTC. Amino acids: CAVGSYNEQFF.

In its sample, this clone was seen once. V gene TRBV12-5 combines with J gene TRBJ1-5; TRBD1 aligns across 8 bases. In germline, CDR1 is LGHNT, CDR2 FRNRAP. The V gene end was trimmed by 7 bases and the J gene end by 3 bases; junction bases not matched to a gene: 8. The CDR3 has 15 amino acids. CDR3 DNA: TGTGCTAGTGCTACTGGACAGGGCGCCAATCAGCCCCAGCATTTT. Amino acids: CASATGQGANQPQHF. The whole variable domain, remainder taken from reference TRBV12-5 and TRBJ1-5, is DARVTQTPRHKVTEMGQEVTMRCQPILGHNTVFWYRQTMMQGLELLAYFRNRAPLDDSGMPKDRFSAEMPDATLATLKIQPSEPRDSAVYFCASATGQGANQPQHFGDGTRLSIL.

The chain joins TRBV4-1 to TRBJ1-5; D is ambiguous. Trimming shortened V by 0 bases and J by 3 bases, and 12 bases separated the two germline ends. Per germline, CDR1 MGHRA and CDR2 YSYEKL. This CDR3 spans 16 amino acids. DNA for the CDR3: TGCGCCAGCAGCCAAGACCCCGGCGAGCACAATCAGCCCCAGCATTTT. This translates into CASSQDPGEHNQPQHF.

As for this clone: The junction differs from germline at one of its ends, possibly a read error. The rearrangement uses TRBV20-1 and TRBJ1-5, with 10 nucleotides matching TRBD1. Germline V CDR1 and CDR2: DFQATT, SNEGSKA (reference sequence). This CDR3 is 11 amino acids long. CDR3 amino acids: CSARDVGQGYF. The CDR3 DNA follows: TGCAGTGCTAGAGACGTGGGACAGGGGTATTTT.

The rearrangement uses TRBV5-1 and TRBJ1-1, with 8 bases identical to TRBD1. Germline CDR1 reads SGHRS; CDR2 reads YFSETQ. J gave up 1 base and V 4 bases, and 6 bases lay outside the gene matches. The CDR3 length is 15 residues. The CDR3 DNA reads TGCGCCAGCAGCCCCAACAGGGGGGCGAACACTGAAGCTTTCTTT. It encodes CASSPNRGANTEAFF.

The CDR3 sequence is CASSLVTASTDTQYF. CDR3 in DNA: TGTGCCAGCAGCTTAGTCACGGCTAGCACAGATACGCAGTATTTT. The chain links TRBV11-2 to TRBJ2-3; no reliable D call. This CDR3 is 15 amino acids long. Germline V gene lookup returns CDR1 SGHAT and CDR2 FQNNGV. The ends were cut back, 1 base at V and 0 bases at J, with 8 bases in the middle. Full variable domain (missing parts from reference TRBV11-2 and TRBJ2-3): EAGVAQSPRYKIIEKRQSVAFWCNPISGHATLYWYQQILGQGPKLLIQFQNNGVVDDSQLPKDRFSAERLKGVDSTLKIQPAKLEDSAVYLCASSLVTASTDTQYFGPGTRLTVL.

The J gene is TRBJ2-7, the V gene TRBV5-6; 9 nucleotides agree with TRBD1. V gave up 4 bases and J gave up 4 bases; unmatched junction bases: 9. The CDR3 contains 15 residues. The germline V gene has CDR1 SGHDT and CDR2 YYEEEE. This CDR3 is CASSAPDRGVYEQYF. The CDR3, as DNA: TGTGCCAGCAGCGCCCCGGACAGGGGAGTGTACGAGCAGTACTTC.

This chain joins TRBV2 and TRBJ2-7, with 8 bases fitting TRBD1. V lost 2 bases to trimming and J lost 4 bases; unmatched junction nucleotides: 7. The CDR3 consists of 15 residues. Germline lookup yields CDR1 SNHLY and CDR2 FYNNEI. CDR3 loop: CASSETGGLGYEQYF. CDR3 bases: TGTGCCAGCAGTGAAACAGGGGGATTAGGATACGAGCAGTACTTC.